Listed here are 21 T cell receptor beta chains from one sample, sequenced in a study of cytomegalovirus exposure and HLA in healthy donors. PCR primers comprised 60 Vbeta and 13 Jbeta primers. The table came from immunoSEQ multiplex PCR; TCRdb's copy has only in-frame clones and leaves some out. This sample yields some 85,000 clones, of which around 81% are seen a single time; 5.5% to 6% belongs to the top ten. The sequencing sample was made of PBMCs. These receptors all stem from a man aged 18 to 30 in good health and CMV-seropositive.

The chain is built from TRBV11-1 and TRBJ1-2; 9 bases are shared with TRBD1. CDR1 and CDR2 from the germline V gene are SGHAT and FQDESV (reference sequence). The trim removed 5 bases at V and 5 bases at J, leaving 3 bases unmatched. This CDR3 is 13 amino acids long. CDR3 in DNA: TGTGCCAGCAGCCTCGGGACAGGGTATGGCTACACCTTC. Translation: CASSLGTGYGYTF.

This clone has a single count. J is TRBJ1-5 and V is TRBV15; D is unclear. CDR1 and CDR2 from the germline V gene are LNHNV and YYDKDF (reference sequence). This CDR3 is 19 amino acids long. Trimming took off 1 base at V and 1 base at J, with 20 bases between the two ends. CDR3 amino acids: CATSRVVTRLGRSNQPQHF. The CDR3 nucleotides are TGTGCCACCAGCAGAGTAGTTACCAGACTAGGGAGAAGCAATCAGCCCCAGCATTTT.

This sequence joins TRBV29-1 and TRBJ2-7; 10 nucleotides match TRBD1. CDR3 length equals 13 residues. V was pared by 6 bases and J by 9 bases, with 11 bases of the junction left unmatched. CDR1 is SQVTM, CDR2 ANQGSEA, per germline. Here the CDR3 DNA reads TGCAGCGTCAGCCCGGACAGGGGGGGAATGCAGTACTTC. Translated, it gives CSVSPDRGGMQYF.

The chain couples TRBV6-5 to TRBJ2-7, with D perhaps matching TRBD1 (6 bases). Germline V gene data show CDR1 as MNHEY and CDR2 as SVGAGI. The V end was cut by 5 bases, the J end by 3 bases, with 14 bases between. This CDR3 comprises 14 residues. CDR3 residues: CASSPSQGIYEQYF. CDR3 sequence (DNA): TGTGCCAGCAGTCCCTCCCAGGGGATCTACGAGCAGTACTTC.

The chain has TRBV18 and TRBJ2-7; 7 nucleotides agree with TRBD1. The germline V gene has CDR1 KGHSH and CDR2 LQKENI. CDR3 length equals 15 residues. V shed 0 bases, J shed 5 bases, and the junction held 7 bases outside the gene matches. For the CDR3, the DNA is TGTGCCAGCTCACCACCAACAAGACAGGGTAACGAGCAGTACTTC. It encodes CASSPPTRQGNEQYF.

CDR3 residues: CASSLVDGTYEQYF. DNA for the CDR3: TGTGCCAGCAGCTTAGTTGACGGGACCTACGAGCAGTACTTC. V and J are TRBV11-2 and TRBJ2-7; D is perhaps TRBD2 (5 bases). CDR1 and CDR2 from the germline V gene are SGHAT and FQNNGV. Trimming took off 1 base at V and 2 bases at J, with 9 bases between the two ends. This CDR3 region has 14 residues.

DNA of the CDR3: TGTGCCAGCAGTCCCTTCGGACTAGCGGGAGGTAAGGACACCGGGGAGCTGTTTTTT. Amino acids: CASSPFGLAGGKDTGELFF. The V gene is TRBV7-3, the J gene TRBJ2-2, with TRBD2 identical over 14 bases. CDR1 is SGHTA and CDR2 is FQGTGA in the germline V gene. V was clipped by 6 bases and J by 3 bases; unmatched bases: 12. The CDR3 spans 19 residues.

This sequence joins TRBV6-4 and TRBJ2-7; D may be TRBD2 (5 bases). The germline CDR1 and CDR2 sequences are MRHNA and SNTAGT. CDR3 length equals 14 residues. Trimming stripped 6 bases from V and 0 bases from J, with 12 bases between. This CDR3 reads CASRASLSSYEQYF. In nucleotides, the CDR3 is TGTGCCAGCAGGGCTAGCCTGAGCTCCTACGAGCAGTACTTC.

This rearrangement joins TRBV6-5 to TRBJ2-7; D is possibly TRBD1 (6 bases). Trimming took 7 bases from V and 5 from J, leaving 15 bases between them. The CDR3 has 13 residues. Germline CDR1 and CDR2: MNHEY and SVGAGI. CDR3 residues: CASTRGGTNEQYF. The DNA for the CDR3 is TGTGCCAGCACCAGGGGCGGAACGAACGAGCAGTACTTC.

The chain links TRBV9 to TRBJ1-1; D not resolved. The CDR3 has 15 residues. Germline CDR1 and CDR2: SGDLS and YYNGEE. V was clipped by 1 base and J by 2 bases, with 12 bases between them. CDR3 sequence (DNA): TGTGCCAGCAGCGTAAGTTGGGTAGCTAACACTGAAGCTTTCTTT. It specifies CASSVSWVANTEAFF.

This chain uses TRBV6-5 with TRBJ2-7; a possible D gene is TRBD1 (6 bases). The CDR3 has 16 amino acids. Deletions cut 2 bases from V and 4 bases from J, with 18 bases between. Germline V gene sequence: CDR1 MNHEY, CDR2 SVGAGI. CDR3 DNA sequence: TGTGCCAGCAGTTACGTCTTTGGGGGCAAAGATTACGAGCAGTACTTC. The encoded protein is CASSYVFGGKDYEQYF.

The chain is built from TRBV5-6 and TRBJ1-2; 9 nucleotides align to TRBD1. The junction had 5 bases not matched to a gene; V was cut back by 4 bases and J by 4 bases. This CDR3 has 14 residues. Germline values: CDR1 SGHDT, CDR2 YYEEEE. CDR3 region: CASSRDRDSYGYTF. CDR3 in DNA: TGTGCCAGCAGCAGGGACAGGGACTCCTATGGCTACACCTTC.

V usage is TRBV5-1 and J usage is TRBJ1-5; 7 nucleotides match TRBD1. This CDR3 region has 15 residues. Germline CDR1 reads SGHRS; CDR2 reads YFSETQ. Trimming at V came to 4 bases and at J to 4 bases, leaving 8 bases not matched to a gene. DNA of the CDR3: TGCGCCAGCAGCCTGGGGGACAGCCCTAATCAGCCCCAGCATTTT. Its translation is CASSLGDSPNQPQHF.

This chain joins TRBV2 and TRBJ2-2; D is uncertain. The germline gives CDR1 SNHLY, CDR2 FYNNEI. Trimming stripped 8 bases from V and 1 base from J, with 17 bases between. This CDR3 has 16 residues. CDR3 sequence: CASYRSPALNTGELFF. CDR3 bases: TGTGCCAGCTATCGTTCGCCAGCGCTGAACACCGGGGAGCTGTTTTTT.

This chain links TRBV4-2 with TRBJ2-3, with TRBD2 identical over 9 bases. The germline V gene encodes CDR1 LGHNA and CDR2 YNFKEQ. The CDR3 sequence is 17 residues long. Trimming removed 3 bases from V and 1 base from J; junction bases left unmatched: 8. CDR3: CASSQTPLAGGTDTQYF. As DNA, the CDR3 is TGTGCCAGCAGCCAGACCCCCTTAGCGGGAGGCACAGATACGCAGTATTTT.

Concerning this clone itself: The same CDR3 arises from other DNA sequences in this sample as well. V usage is TRBV4-1 and J usage is TRBJ2-1, with 10 bases aligning to TRBD2. V dropped 1 base and J dropped 3; count of bases not matched to a gene: 3. The V gene's germline CDR1 is MGHRA and CDR2 YSYEKL. The CDR3 sequence is 16 residues long. The CDR3 sequence: CASSQGRTSGYNEQFF. The DNA for the CDR3 is TGCGCCAGCAGCCAAGGACGGACTAGCGGCTACAATGAGCAGTTCTTC.

The V call is TRBV7-9, the J call TRBJ2-5; D is undetermined. The CDR3 covers 15 residues. V lost 2 bases and J 0 bases, leaving 10 bases between the germline ends. Germline CDR1 reads SEHNR; CDR2 reads FQNEAQ (reference sequence). In DNA, the CDR3 is TGTGCCAGCAGCTTATTAACCCCAGACCAAGAGACCCAGTACTTC. It yields the protein CASSLLTPDQETQYF.

The chain is built from TRBV28 and TRBJ1-4; the D is unclear. Germline lookup yields CDR1 MDHEN and CDR2 SYDVKM. Trimming left V 2 bases short and J 6 bases short, with 10 bases between. CDR3 size: 14 residues. The CDR3 is CASSLVGADEKLFF. DNA of the CDR3: TGTGCCAGCAGTTTAGTCGGCGCGGATGAAAAACTGTTTTTT.

This chain uses TRBV29-1 with TRBJ2-3, with a weak D call TRBD2 (6 bases). In germline, CDR1 is SQVTM, CDR2 ANQGSEA. Trimming took off 7 bases at V and 2 bases at J, with 13 bases between the two ends. The CDR3 length is 13 residues. The CDR3 loop is CSASRDFTDTQYF. CDR3 DNA sequence: TGCAGCGCCAGCCGGGACTTCACAGATACGCAGTATTTT.

This chain uses TRBV13 with TRBJ2-7; 7 nucleotides align to TRBD1. This CDR3 has 14 amino acids. Germline trimming cut 5 bases from V and 7 bases from J; bases unmatched to any gene: 11. Germline CDR1 is PRHDT and CDR2 is FYEKMQ (reference sequence). The CDR3 loop reads CASSPTGRLGEQYF. DNA for the CDR3: TGTGCCAGCAGCCCGACAGGGCGATTGGGGGAGCAGTACTTC. Looking up the rest from reference TRBV13 and TRBJ2-7 gives the full variable domain: AAGVIQSPRHLIKEKRETATLKCYPIPRHDTVYWYQQGPGQDPQFLISFYEKMQSDKGSIPDRFSAQQFSDYHSELNMSSLELGDSALYFCASSPTGRLGEQYFGPGTRLTVT.

The chain employs TRBV28 and TRBJ2-5; D is unresolved. Trimming pared 3 bases from V and 1 base from J, leaving 6 bases between. The CDR3 is 13 residues long. Germline V lookup: CDR1 MDHEN, CDR2 SYDVKM. CDR3 DNA: TGTGCCAGCAGTTTGGCCAGCCAAGAGACCCAGTACTTC. Its protein product is CASSLASQETQYF.